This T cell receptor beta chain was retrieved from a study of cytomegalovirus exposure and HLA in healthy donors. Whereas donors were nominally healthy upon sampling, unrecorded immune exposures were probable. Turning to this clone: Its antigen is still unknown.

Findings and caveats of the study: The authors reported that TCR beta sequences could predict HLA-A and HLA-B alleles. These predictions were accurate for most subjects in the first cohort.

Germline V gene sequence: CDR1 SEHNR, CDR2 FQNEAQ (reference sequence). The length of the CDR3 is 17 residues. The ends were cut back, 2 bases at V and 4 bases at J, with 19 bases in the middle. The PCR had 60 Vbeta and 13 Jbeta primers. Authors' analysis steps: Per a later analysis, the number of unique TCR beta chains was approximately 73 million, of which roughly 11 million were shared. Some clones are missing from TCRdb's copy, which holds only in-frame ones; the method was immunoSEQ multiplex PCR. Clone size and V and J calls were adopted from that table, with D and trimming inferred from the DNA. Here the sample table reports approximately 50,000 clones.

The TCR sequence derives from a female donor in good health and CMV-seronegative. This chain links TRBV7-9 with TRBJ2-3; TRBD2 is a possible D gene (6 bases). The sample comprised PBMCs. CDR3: CASSLMRDLSGADTQYF. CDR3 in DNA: TGTGCCAGCAGCTTAATGCGCGACCTTAGCGGAGCAGATACGCAGTATTTT.